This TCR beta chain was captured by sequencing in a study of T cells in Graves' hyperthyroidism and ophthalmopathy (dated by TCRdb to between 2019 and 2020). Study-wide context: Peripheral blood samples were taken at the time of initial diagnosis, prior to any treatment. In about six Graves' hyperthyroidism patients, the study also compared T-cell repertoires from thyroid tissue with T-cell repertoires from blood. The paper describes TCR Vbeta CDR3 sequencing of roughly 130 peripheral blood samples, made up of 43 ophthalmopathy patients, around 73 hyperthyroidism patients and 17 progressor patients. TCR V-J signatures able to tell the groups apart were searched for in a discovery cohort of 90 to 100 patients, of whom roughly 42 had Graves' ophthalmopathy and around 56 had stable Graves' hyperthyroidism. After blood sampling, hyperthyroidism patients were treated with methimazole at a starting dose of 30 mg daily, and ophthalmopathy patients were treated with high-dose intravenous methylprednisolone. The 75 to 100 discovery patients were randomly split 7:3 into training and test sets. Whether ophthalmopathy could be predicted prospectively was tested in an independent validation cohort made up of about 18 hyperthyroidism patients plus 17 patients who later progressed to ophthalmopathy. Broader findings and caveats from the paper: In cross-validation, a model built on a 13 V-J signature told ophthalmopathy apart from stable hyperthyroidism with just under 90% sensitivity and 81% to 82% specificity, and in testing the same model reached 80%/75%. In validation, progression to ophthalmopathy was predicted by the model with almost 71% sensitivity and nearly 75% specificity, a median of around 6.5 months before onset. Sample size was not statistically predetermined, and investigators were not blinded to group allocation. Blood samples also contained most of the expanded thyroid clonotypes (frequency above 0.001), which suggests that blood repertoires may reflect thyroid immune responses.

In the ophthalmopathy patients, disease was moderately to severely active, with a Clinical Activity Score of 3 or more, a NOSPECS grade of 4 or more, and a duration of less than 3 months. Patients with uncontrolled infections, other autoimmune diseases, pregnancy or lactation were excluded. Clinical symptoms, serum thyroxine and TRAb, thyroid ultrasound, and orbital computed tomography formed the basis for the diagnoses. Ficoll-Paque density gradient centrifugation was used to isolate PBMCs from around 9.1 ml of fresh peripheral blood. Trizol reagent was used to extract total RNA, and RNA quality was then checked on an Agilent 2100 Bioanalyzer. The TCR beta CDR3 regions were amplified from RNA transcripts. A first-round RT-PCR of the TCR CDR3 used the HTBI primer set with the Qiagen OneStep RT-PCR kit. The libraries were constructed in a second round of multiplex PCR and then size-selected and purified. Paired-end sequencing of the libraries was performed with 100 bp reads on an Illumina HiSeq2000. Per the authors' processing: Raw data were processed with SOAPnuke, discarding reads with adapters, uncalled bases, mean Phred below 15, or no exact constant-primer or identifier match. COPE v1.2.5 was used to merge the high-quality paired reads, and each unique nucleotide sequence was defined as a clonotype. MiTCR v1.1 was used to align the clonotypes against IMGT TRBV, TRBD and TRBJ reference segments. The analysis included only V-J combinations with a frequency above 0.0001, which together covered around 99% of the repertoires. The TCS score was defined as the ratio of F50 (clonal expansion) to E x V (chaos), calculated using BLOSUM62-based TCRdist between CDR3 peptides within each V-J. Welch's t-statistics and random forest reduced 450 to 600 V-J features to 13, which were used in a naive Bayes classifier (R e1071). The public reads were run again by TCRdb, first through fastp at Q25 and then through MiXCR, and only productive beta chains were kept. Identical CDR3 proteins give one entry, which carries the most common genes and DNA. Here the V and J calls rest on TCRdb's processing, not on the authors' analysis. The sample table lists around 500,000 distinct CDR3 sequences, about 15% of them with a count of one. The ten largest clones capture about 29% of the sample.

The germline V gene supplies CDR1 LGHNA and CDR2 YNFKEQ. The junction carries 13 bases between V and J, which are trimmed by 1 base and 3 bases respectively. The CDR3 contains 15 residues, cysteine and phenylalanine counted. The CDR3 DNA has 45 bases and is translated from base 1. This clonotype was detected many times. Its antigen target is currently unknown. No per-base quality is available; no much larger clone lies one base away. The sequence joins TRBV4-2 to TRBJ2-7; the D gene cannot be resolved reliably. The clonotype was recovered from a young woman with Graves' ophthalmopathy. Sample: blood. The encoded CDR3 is CASSQALDKGYEQYF. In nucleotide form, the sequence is TGTGCCAGCAGCCAAGCTTTGGATAAAGGCTACGAGCAGTACTTC.